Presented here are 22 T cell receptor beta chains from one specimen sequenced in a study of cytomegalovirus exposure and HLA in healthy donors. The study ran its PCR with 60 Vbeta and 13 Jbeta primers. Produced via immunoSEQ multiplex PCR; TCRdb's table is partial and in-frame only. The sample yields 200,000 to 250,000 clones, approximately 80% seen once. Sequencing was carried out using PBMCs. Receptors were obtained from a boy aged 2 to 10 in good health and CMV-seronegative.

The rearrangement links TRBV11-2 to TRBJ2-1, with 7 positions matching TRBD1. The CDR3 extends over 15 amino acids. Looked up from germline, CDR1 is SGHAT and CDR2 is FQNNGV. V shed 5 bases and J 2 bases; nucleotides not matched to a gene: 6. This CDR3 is CASSRYRGPYNEQFF. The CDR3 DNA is TGTGCCAGCAGCCGATACAGGGGCCCCTACAATGAGCAGTTCTTC.

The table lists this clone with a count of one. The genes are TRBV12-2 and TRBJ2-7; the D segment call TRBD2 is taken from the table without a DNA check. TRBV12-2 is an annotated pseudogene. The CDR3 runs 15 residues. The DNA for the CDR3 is TGTGCAAGTCGCCTCCGGCTAGCGGAAGTCTACGAGCAGTACTTC. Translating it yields CASRLRLAEVYEQYF.

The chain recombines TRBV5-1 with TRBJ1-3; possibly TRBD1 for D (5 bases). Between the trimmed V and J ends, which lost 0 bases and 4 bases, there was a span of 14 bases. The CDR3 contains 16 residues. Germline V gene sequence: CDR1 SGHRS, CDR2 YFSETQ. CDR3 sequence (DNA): TGCGCCAGCAGCTTGGCCGGGGGGAACGACGGAAACACCATATATTTT. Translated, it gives CASSLAGGNDGNTIYF.

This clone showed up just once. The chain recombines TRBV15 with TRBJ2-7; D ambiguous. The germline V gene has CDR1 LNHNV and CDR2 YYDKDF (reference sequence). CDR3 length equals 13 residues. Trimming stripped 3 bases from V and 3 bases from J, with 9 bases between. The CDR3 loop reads CATSSSRDYEQYF. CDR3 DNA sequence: TGTGCCACCAGCAGTAGCAGAGACTACGAGCAGTACTTC.

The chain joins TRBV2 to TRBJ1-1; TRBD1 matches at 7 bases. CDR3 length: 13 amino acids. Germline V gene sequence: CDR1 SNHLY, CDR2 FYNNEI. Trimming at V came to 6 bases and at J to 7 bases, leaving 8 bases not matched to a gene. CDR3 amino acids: CASRGGQKGEAFF. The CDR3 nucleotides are TGTGCCAGCAGGGGGGGACAGAAGGGTGAAGCTTTCTTT.

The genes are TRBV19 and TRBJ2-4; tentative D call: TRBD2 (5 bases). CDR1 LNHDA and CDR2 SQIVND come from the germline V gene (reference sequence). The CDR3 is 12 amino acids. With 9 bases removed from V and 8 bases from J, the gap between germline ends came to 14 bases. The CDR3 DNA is TGTGCCAGCGGGGTAACATGGGACATTCAGTACTTC. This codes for CASGVTWDIQYF. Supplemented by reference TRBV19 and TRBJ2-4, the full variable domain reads DGGITQSPKYLFRKEGQNVTLSCEQNLNHDAMYWYRQDPGQGLRLIYYSQIVNDFQKGDIAEGYSVSREKKESFPLTVTSAQKNPTAFYLCASGVTWDIQYFGAGTRLSVL.

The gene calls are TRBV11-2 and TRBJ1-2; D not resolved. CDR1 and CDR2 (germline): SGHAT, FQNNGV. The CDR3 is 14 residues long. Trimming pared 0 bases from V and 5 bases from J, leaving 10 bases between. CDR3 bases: TGTGCCAGCAGCTTAGAGGGCAGCTCATATGGCTACACCTTC. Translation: CASSLEGSSYGYTF.

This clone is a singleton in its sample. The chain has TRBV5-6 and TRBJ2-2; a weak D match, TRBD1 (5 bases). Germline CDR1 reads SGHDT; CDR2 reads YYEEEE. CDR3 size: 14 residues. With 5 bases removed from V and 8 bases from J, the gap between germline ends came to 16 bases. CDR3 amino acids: CASRGMTAIGELFF. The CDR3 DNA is TGTGCCAGCAGGGGAATGACAGCTATTGGGGAGCTGTTTTTT.

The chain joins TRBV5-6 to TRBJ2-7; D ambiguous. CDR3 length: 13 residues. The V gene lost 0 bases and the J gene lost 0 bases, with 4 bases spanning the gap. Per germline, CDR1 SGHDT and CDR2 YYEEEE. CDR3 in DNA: TGTGCCAGCAGCTTGGCGTCCTCCTACGAGCAGTACTTC. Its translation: CASSLASSYEQYF.

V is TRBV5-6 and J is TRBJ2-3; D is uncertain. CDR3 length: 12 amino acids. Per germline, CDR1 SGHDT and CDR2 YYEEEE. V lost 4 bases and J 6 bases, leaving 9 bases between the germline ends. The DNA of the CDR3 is TGTGCCAGCAGCCCGGGTGGGGATACGCAGTATTTT. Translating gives CASSPGGDTQYF.

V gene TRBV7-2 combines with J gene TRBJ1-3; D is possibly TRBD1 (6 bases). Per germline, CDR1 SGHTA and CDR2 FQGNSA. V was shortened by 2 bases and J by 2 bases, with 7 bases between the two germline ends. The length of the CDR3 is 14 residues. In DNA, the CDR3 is TGTGCCAGCAGCTTAAGGACAGCTGGAAACACCATATATTTT. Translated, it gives CASSLRTAGNTIYF. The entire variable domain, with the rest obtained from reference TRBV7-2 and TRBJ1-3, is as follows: GAGVSQSPSNKVTEKGKDVELRCDPISGHTALYWYRQSLGQGLEFLIYFQGNSAPDKSGLPSDRFSAERTGGSVSTLTIQRTQQEDSAVYLCASSLRTAGNTIYFGEGSWLTVV.

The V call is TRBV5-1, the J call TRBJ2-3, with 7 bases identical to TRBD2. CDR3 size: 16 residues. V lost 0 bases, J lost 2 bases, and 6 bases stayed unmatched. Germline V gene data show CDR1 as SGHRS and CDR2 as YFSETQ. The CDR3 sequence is CASSLVASGATDTQYF. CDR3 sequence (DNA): TGCGCCAGCAGCTTGGTCGCCAGCGGGGCCACAGATACGCAGTATTTT.

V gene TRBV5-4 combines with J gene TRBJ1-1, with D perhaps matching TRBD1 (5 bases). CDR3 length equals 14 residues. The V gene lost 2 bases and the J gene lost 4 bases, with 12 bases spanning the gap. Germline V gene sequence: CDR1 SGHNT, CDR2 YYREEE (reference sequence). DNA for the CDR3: TGTGCCAGCAGCTTCTCGTGGGGGGGCACTGAAGCTTTCTTT. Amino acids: CASSFSWGGTEAFF.

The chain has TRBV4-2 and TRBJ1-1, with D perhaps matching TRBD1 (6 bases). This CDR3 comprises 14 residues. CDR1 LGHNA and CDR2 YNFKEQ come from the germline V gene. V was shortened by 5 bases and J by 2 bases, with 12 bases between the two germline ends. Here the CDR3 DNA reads TGTGCCAGCAGCGCAGGGGAAGTAAACACTGAAGCTTTCTTT. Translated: CASSAGEVNTEAFF.

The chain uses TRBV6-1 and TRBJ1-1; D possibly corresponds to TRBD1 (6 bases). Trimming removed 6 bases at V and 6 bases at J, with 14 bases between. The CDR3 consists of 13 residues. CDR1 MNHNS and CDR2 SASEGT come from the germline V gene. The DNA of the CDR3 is TGTGCCAGCAGAACGCACAGGGACGCTGAAGCTTTCTTT. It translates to CASRTHRDAEAFF.

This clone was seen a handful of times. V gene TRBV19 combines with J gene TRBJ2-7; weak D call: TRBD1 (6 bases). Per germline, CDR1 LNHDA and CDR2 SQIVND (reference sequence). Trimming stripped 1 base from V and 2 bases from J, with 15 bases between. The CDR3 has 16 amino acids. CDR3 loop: CASSIALTGGTYEQYF. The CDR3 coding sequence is TGTGCCAGTAGTATAGCGCTGACAGGTGGGACCTACGAGCAGTACTTC.

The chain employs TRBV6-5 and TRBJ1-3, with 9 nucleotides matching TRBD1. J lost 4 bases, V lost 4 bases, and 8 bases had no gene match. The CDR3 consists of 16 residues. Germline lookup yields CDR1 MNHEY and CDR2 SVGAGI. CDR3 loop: CASSSTGTGTGNTIYF. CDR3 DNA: TGTGCCAGCAGTTCGACAGGGACAGGGACGGGAAACACCATATATTTT.

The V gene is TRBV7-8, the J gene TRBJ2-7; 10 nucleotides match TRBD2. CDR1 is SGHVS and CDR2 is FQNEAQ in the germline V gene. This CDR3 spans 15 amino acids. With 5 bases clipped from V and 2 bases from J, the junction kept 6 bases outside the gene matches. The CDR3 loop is CASSVGLAAPYEQYF. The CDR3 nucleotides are TGTGCCAGCAGCGTTGGACTAGCGGCGCCCTACGAGCAGTACTTC.

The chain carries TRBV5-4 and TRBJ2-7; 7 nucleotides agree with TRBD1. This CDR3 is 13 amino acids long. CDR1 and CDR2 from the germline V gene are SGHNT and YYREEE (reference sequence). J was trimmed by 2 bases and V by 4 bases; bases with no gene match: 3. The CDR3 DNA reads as TGTGCCAGCAGCAAGGGACAGACCTACGAGCAGTACTTC. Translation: CASSKGQTYEQYF.

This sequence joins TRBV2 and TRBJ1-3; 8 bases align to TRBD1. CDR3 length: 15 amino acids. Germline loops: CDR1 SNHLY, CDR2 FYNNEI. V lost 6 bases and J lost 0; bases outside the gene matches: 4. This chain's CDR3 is CASRGQANSGNTIYF. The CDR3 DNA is TGTGCCAGCAGGGGACAGGCCAACTCTGGAAACACCATATATTTT.

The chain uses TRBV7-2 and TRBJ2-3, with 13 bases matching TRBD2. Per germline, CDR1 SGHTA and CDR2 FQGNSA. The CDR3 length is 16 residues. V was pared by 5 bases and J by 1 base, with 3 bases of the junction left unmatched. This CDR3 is CASSQLAGGRTDTQYF. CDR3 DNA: TGTGCCAGCAGCCAACTAGCGGGAGGGCGCACAGATACGCAGTATTTT.

The CDR3 DNA follows: TGTGCCAGCAGTGTCGGGAGCTTCTACGAGCAGTACTTC. It codes for CASSVGSFYEQYF. The rearrangement uses TRBV25-1 and TRBJ2-5; tentatively, D is TRBD2 (6 bases). The DNA matches TRBJ2-7 better at its end, which makes the J call doubtful. Germline assignment: CDR1 MGHDK and CDR2 SYGVNS. The CDR3 consists of 13 residues.